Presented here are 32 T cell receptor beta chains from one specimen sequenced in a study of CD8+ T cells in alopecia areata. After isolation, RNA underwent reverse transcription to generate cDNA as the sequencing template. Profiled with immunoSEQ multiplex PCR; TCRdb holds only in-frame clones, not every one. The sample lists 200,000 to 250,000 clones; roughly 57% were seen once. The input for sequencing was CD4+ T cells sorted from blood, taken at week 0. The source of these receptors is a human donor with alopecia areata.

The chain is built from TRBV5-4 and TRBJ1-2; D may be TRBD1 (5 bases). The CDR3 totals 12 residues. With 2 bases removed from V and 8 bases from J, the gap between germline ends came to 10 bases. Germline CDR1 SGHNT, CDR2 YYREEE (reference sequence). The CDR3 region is CASSFDQGGYTF. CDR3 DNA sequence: TGTGCCAGCAGCTTCGACCAGGGCGGCTACACCTTC.

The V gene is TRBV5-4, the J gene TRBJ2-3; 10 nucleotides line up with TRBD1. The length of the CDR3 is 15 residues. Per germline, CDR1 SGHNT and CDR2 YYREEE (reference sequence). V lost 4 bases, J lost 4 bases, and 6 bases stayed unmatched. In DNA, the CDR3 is TGTGCCAGCAGCCGGGACAGGGGATGGGCAGATACGCAGTATTTT. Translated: CASSRDRGWADTQYF.

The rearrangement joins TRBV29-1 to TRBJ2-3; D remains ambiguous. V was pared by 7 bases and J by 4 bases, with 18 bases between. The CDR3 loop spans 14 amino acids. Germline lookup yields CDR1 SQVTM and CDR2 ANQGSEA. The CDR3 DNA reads TGCAGCGCTGCCCCAAAGCTACGCGCAGATACGCAGTATTTT. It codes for CSAAPKLRADTQYF.

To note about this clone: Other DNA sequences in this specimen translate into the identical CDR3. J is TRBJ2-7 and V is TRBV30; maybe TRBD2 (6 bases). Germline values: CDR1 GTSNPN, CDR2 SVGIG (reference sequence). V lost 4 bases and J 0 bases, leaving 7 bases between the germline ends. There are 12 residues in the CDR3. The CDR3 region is CAWTGSSYEQYF. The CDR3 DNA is TGTGCCTGGACCGGGAGCTCCTACGAGCAGTACTTC.

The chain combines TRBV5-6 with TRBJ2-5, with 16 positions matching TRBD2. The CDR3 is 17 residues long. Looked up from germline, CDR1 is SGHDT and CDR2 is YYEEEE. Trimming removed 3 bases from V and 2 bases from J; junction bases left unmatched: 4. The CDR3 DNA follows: TGTGCCAGCAGCTGGGGACTAGCGGGAGGGCCTCAAGAGACCCAGTACTTC. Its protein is CASSWGLAGGPQETQYF.

In DNA form, the CDR3 reads TGTGCCTGGAGTGTTAAGGGATTATTGGGCTACGAGCAGTACTTC. It yields the protein CAWSVKGLLGYEQYF. The V call is TRBV30, the J call TRBJ2-7; D is uncertain. CDR1 and CDR2 (germline): GTSNPN, SVGIG (reference sequence). The CDR3 has 15 amino acids. V was pared by 0 bases and J by 3 bases, with 15 bases between.

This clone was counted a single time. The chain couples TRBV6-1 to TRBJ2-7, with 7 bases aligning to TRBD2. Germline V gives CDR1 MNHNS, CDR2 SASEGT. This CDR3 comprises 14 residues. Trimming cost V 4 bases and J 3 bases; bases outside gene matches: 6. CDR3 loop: CASSGTRELYEQYF. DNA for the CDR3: TGTGCCAGCAGTGGGACTAGAGAACTCTACGAGCAGTACTTC.

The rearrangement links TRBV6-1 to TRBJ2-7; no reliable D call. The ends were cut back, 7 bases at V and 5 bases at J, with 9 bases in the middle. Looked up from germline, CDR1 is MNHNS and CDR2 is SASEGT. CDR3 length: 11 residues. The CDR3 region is CASTGLHEQYF. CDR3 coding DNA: TGTGCCAGCACAGGTCTGCACGAGCAGTACTTC.

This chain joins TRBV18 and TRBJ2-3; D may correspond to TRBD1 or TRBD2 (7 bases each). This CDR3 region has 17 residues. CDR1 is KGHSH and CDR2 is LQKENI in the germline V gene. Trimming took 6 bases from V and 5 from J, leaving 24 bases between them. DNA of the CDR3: TGTGCCAGCTCCCCAAGGGAGGGGGCCTTCGGGGGAGATACGCAGTATTTT. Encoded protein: CASSPREGAFGGDTQYF.

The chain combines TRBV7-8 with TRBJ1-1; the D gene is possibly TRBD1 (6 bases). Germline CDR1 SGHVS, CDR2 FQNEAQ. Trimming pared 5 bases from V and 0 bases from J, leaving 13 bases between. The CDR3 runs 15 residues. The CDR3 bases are TGTGCCAGCAGCGGTCAACAGGGATTGAACACTGAAGCTTTCTTT. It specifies CASSGQQGLNTEAFF.

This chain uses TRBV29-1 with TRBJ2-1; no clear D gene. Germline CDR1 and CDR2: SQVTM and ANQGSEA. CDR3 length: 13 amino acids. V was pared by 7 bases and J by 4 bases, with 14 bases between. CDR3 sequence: CSADGGKYNEQFF. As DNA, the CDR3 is TGCAGCGCTGATGGCGGCAAATACAATGAGCAGTTCTTC.

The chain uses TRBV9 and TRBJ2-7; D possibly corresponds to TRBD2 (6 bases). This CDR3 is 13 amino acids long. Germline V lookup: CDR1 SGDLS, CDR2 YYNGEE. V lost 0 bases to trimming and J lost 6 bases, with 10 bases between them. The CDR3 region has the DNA TGTGCCAGCAGCGTAGTAGGAGGGAGCGAGCAGTACTTC. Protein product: CASSVVGGSEQYF.

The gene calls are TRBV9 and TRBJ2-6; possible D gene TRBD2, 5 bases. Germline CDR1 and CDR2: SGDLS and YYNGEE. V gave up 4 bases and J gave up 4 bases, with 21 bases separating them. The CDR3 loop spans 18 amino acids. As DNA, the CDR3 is TGTGCCAGCAGCTGGTTGGCGGGCCAAGGATCGGGGGCCAACGTCCTGACTTTC. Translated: CASSWLAGQGSGANVLTF.

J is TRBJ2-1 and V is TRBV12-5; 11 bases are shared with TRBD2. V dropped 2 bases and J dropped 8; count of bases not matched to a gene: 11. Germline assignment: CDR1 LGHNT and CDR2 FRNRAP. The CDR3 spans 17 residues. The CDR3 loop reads CASGLTLTSGRADEQFF. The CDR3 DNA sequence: TGTGCTAGTGGTTTGACCCTTACTAGCGGGAGAGCCGATGAGCAGTTCTTC.

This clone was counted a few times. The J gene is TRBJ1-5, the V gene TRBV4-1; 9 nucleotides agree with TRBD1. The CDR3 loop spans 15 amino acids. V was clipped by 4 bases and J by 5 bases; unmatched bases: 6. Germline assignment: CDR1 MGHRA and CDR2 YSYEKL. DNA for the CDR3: TGCGCCAGCAGCCGGTCGGGGGACAGGGATCAGCCCCAGCATTTT. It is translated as CASSRSGDRDQPQHF.

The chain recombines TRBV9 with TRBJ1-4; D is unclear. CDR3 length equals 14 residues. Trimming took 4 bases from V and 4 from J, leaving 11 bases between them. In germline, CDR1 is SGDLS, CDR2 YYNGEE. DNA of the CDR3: TGTGCCAGCAGCCCGACAATTATTAATGAAAAACTGTTTTTT. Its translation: CASSPTIINEKLFF.

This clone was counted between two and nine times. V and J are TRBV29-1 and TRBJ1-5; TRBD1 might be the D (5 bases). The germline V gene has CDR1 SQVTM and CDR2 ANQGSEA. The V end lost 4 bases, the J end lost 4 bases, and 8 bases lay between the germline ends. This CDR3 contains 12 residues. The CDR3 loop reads CSVGDGNQPQHF. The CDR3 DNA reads TGCAGCGTTGGGGACGGTAATCAGCCCCAGCATTTT.

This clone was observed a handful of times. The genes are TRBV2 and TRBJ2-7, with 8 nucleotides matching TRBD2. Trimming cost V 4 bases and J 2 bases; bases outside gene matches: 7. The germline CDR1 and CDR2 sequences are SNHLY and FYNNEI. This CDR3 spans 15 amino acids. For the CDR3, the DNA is TGTGCCAGCAGTGGGGAACTAGCGGTCACCTACGAGCAGTACTTC. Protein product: CASSGELAVTYEQYF. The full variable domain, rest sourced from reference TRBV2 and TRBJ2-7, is EPEVTQTPSHQVTQMGQEVILRCVPISNHLYFYWYRQILGQKVEFLVSFYNNEISEKSEIFDDQFSVERPDGSNFTLKIRSTKLEDSAMYFCASSGELAVTYEQYFGPGTRLTVT.

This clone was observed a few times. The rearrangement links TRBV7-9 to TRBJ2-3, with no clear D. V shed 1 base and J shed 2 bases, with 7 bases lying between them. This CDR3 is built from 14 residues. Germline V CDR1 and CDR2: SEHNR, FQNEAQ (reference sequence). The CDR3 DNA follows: TGTGCCAGCAGCTTAGTTGGTCCCACAGATACGCAGTATTTT. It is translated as CASSLVGPTDTQYF.

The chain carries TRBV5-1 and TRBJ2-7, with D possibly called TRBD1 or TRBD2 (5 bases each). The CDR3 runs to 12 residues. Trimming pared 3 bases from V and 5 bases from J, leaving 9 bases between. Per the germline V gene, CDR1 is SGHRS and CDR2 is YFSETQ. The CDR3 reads CASSWGSHEQYF. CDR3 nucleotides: TGCGCCAGCAGCTGGGGGTCCCACGAGCAGTACTTC.

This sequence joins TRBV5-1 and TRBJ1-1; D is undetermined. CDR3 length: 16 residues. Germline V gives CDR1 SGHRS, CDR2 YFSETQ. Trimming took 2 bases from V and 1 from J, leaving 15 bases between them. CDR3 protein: CASSFKTGPANTEAFF. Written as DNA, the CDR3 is TGCGCCAGCAGCTTCAAAACTGGCCCAGCGAACACTGAAGCTTTCTTT.

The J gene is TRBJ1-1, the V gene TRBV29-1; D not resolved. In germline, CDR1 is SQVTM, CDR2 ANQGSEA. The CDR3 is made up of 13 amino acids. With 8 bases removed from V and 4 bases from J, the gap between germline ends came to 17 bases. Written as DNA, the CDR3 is TGCAGCCTTTCTCTGCTGGGAGGCACTGAAGCTTTCTTT. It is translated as CSLSLLGGTEAFF.

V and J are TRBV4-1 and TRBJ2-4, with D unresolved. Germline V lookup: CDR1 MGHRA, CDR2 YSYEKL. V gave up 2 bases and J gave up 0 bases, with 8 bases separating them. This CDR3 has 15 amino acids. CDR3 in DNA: TGCGCCAGCAGCCAACGTTTCCTAGCCAAAAACATTCAGTACTTC. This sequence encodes CASSQRFLAKNIQYF.

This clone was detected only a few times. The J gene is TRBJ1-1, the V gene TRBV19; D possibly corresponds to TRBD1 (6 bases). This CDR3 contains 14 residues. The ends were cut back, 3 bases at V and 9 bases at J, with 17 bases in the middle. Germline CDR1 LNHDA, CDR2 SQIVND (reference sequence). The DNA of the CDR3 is TGTGCCAGTAGTATTACCCCCCCGCAGGGGAAAGCTTTCTTT. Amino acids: CASSITPPQGKAFF.

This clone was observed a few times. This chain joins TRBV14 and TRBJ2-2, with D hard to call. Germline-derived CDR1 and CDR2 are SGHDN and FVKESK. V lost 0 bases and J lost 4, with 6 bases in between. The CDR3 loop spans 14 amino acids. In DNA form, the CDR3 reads TGTGCCAGCAGCCAAGAGAGGACCACCGGGGAGCTGTTTTTT. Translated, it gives CASSQERTTGELFF.

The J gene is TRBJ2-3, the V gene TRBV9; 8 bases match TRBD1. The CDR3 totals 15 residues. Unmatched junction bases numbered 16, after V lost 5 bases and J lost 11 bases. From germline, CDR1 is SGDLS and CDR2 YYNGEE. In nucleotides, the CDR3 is TGTGCCAGCAGTAGACAGGGGACAAGCACAGAAGAGCAGTATTTT. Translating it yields CASSRQGTSTEEQYF.

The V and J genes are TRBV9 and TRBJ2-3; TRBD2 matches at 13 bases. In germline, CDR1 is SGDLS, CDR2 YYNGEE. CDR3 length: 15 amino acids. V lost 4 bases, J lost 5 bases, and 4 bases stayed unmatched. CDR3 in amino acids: CASSRTSGREDTQYF. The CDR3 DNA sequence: TGTGCCAGCAGCCGGACTAGCGGGAGAGAAGATACGCAGTATTTT.

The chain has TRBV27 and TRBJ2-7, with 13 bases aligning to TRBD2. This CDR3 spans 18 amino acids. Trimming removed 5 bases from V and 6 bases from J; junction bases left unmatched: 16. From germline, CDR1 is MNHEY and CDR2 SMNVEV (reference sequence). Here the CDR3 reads CASSPAYKGLAGSTEQYF. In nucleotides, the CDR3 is TGTGCCAGCAGTCCAGCATACAAGGGACTAGCGGGATCCACCGAGCAGTACTTC.

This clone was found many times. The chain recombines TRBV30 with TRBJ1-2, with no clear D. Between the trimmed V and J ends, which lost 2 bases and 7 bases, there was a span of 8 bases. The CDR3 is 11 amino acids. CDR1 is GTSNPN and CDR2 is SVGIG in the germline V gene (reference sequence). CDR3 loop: CAWSRESGYTF. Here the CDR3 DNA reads TGTGCCTGGAGTCGCGAATCTGGCTACACCTTC.

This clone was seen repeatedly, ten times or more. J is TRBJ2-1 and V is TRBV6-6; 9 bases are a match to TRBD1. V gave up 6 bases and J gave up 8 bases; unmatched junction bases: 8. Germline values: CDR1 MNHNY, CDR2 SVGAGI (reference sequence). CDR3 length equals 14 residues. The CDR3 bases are TGTGCCAGCAGCAACAGGGGGCTGAGTGATGAGCAGTTCTTC. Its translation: CASSNRGLSDEQFF.

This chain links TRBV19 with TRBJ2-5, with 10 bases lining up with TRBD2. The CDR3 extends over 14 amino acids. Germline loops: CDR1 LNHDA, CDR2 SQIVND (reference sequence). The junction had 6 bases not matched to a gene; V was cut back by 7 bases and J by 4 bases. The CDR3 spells CASNPGTSVETQYF. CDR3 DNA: TGTGCCAGTAACCCCGGGACTAGCGTAGAGACCCAGTACTTC.

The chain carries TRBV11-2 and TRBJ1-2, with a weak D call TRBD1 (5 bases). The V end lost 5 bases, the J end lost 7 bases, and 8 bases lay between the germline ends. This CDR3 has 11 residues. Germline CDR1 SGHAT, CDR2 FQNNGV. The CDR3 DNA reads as TGTGCCAGCAGCCCCGGGGCTGGCTACACCTTC. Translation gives CASSPGAGYTF.